The entry that follows covers one T cell receptor (beta chain) sequence. Its antigen target is currently unknown. Qualities for individual bases were not recorded, and no much larger clone is one base off. The immunoSEQ Assay, a bias-controlled multiplex PCR, was used to amplify TCRbeta CDR3 regions from genomic DNA. Regarding the original processing steps: Within the assay, amplification of reference gene primers was used to estimate how many nucleated cells each sample contained. To quantify the absolute abundance of each unique TCRbeta CDR3 rearrangement, sequence reads were collapsed and filtered. For each sample, productive Simpson clonality was calculated by taking the square root of Simpson's diversity index across productive rearrangements. Imported from immuneACCESS, the table was reduced by TCRdb to in-frame sequences with V and J called. These copies leave out some clones; in studies compared against another copy, an unresolved V gene accounts for under half, and the cause of the remainder is not known. The DNA gave D and trimming, while V, J and clone size come from that table. Here the sample has about 270,000 clones; 75% to 95% occur a single time. The ten biggest clones cover under 3% of the sample.

The entry originates in a study of blood T cell repertoires in COVID-19 (dated by TCRdb to the early 2020s). Broadly, across the study: Samples covering the acute and convalescent phases of COVID-19 were provided by collaborators in the United States, Italy and Spain. The repertoires were released in a freely available public database meant as a resource for research on the immune response to SARS-CoV-2. HLA class I and class II types, where available, came from metadata supplied by the sample provider rather than from assay-based typing. Deeply sampled blood TCRbeta repertoires from subjects exposed to, actively infected with, or recovered from COVID-19 were included in the dataset. Samples were obtained from the ongoing ImmuneRACE study (first 160 participants) and from roughly 1,300 subjects provided by 6 global collaborators. The prospective study material was composed of cDNA or gDNA derived from T cells, B-cell-depleted T cells, or PBMCs. A de-identified subject ID, COVID-19 status, age in years and sex were almost always included in the sample metadata.

One collaborating source in Seattle enrolled patients while the patients were actively infected and followed the patients over time throughout the course of disease. Collaborating institutions collected whole blood in K2EDTA tubes following their own protocols. For TCRbeta analysis, collaborators shipped samples in one of three forms: frozen whole blood, isolated PBMCs, or DNA extracted from either of those sample types. Overall results and qualifications from the work: How much clinical and demographic metadata was included differed by source and by participant, and the metadata was provided uncurated.

The trim is 0 bases for V and 1 base for J, with a gap of 10 bases between the germline ends. The germline V gene sets CDR1 to ENHRY and CDR2 to SYGVKD. The CDR3 holds 15 amino acids from the cysteine to the phenylalanine. Here the CDR3 DNA is all that survives: 45 bases in frame from base 1. The sequencing input was peripheral blood. The chain couples TRBV10-3 to TRBJ2-7; no D gene call is confident. The receptor's source is a person aged 18 to 30 with COVID-19, enrolled during active disease. The CDR3 protein is CAISESGPGSYEQYF. The DNA sequence reads TGTGCCATCAGTGAGTCGGGTCCCGGGTCCTACGAGCAGTACTTC.